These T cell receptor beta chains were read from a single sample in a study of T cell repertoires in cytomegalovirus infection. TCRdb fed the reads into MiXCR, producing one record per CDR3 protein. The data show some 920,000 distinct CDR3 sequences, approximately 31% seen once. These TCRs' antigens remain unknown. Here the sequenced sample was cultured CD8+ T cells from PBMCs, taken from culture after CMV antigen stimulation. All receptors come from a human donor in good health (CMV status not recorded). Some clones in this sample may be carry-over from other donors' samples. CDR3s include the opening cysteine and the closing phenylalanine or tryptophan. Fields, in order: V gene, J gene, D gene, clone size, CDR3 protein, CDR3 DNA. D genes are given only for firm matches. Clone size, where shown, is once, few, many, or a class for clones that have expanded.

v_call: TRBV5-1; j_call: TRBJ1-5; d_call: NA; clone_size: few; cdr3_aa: CASSFGYENQPQHF; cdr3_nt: TGTGCCAGCAGCTTTGGGTACGAGAATCAACCCCAGCATTTT
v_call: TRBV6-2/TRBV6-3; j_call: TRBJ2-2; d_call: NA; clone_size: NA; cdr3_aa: CAITPAALATGELFF; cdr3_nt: TGTGCCATAACGCCAGCGGCACTCGCCACCGGGGAGCTGTTTTTT
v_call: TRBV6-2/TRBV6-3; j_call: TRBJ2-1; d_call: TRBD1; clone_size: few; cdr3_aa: CASSTGQVGEQFF; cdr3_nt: TGTGCCAGCAGCACGGGACAGGTGGGTGAGCAGTTCTTC
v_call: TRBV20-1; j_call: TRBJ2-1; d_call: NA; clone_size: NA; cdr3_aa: CSAKTSTFYNEQFF; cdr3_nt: TGCAGTGCCAAAACTAGTACCTTCTACAATGAGCAGTTCTTC
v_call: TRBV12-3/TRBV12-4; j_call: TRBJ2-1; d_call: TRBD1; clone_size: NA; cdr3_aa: CASSLALDRDSYNEQFF; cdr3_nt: TGTGCCAGCAGTTTAGCGCTCGACAGGGATTCCTACAATGAGCAGTTCTTC
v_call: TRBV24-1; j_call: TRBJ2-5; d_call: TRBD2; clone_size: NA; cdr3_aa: CATSDGRAAHQETQYF; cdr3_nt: TGTGCCACCAGTGATGGGAGGGCAGCCCACCAAGAGACCCAGTACTTC
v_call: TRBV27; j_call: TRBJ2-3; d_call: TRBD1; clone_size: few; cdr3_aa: CASSFYRDRGTDTQYF; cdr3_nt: TGTGCCAGCAGTTTTTACCGGGACAGGGGCACAGATACGCAGTATTTT
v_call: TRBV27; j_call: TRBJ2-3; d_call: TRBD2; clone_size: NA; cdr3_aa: CASSLSTASGGLTDTQYF; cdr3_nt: TGTGCCAGCAGTTTATCGACGGCTAGCGGGGGACTCACAGATACGCAGTATTTT
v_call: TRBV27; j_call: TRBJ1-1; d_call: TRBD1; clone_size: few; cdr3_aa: CASWTGMNTEAFF; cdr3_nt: TGTGCCAGCTGGACAGGGATGAACACTGAAGCTTTCTTT
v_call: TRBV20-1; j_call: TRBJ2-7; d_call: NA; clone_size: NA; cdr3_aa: CSAGHPSTPYEQYF; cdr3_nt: TGCAGTGCTGGACATCCTAGTACGCCCTACGAGCAGTACTTC
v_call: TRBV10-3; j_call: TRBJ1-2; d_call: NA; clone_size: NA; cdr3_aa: CAISETSSRTETRNGYTF; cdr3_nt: TGTGCCATCAGTGAAACGTCGTCCAGGACGGAAACGCGGAATGGCTACACCTTC
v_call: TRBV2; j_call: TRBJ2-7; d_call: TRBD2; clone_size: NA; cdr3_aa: CASSETSGGVPNEQYF; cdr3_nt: TGTGCCAGCAGTGAAACTAGCGGGGGGGTACCTAACGAGCAGTACTTC
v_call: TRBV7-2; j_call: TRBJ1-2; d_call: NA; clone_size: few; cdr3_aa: CASSLDPGAGYGYTF; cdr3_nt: TGTGCCAGCAGCTTAGACCCCGGGGCTGGGTATGGCTACACCTTC
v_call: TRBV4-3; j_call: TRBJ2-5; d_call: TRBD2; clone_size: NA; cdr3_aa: CASSQGEGLAGGETQYF; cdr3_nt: TGCGCCAGCAGCCAAGGGGAGGGACTAGCGGGAGGAGAGACCCAGTACTTC
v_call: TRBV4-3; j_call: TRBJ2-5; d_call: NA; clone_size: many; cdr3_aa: CASSQDPAPGETQYF; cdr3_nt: TGCGCCAGCAGCCAAGATCCTGCGCCTGGGGAGACCCAGTACTTC